The sequence of this T cell receptor (beta chain) was determined in a study of T-cell reconstitution after alpha-beta-depleted transplantation in children. As it was prepared, the TCRbeta library received unique molecular identifiers. Via MiXCR, TCRdb re-called the PCR reads, giving one row per CDR3 protein. The repertoire includes about 610,000 distinct CDR3 sequences, 10% to 13% of them detected once, and roughly 4% sits in the top ten. This clonotype was counted many times. This specimen consisted of PBMCs from the stem cell graft donor, obtained from the stem cell graft. The receptor was derived from a human donor who donated a stem cell graft to a child with acute myeloid leukemia.

The CDR3 reads CASSIGSSYEQYF. CDR3 nucleotide sequence: TGTGCCAGTAGTATAGGGAGCTCCTACGAGCAGTACTTC. The rearrangement joins TRBV19 to TRBJ2-7, with unresolved D. CDR3 length equals 13 residues. The germline V gene encodes CDR1 LNHDA and CDR2 SQIVND (reference sequence). V dropped 1 base and J dropped 0 bases, with 4 bases sitting between them.